One and the same sample provided the 6 T cell receptor beta chains below, sequenced in a study of blood T cell repertoires in COVID-19. Profiling relied on immunoSEQ multiplex PCR, and the TCRdb table lists in-frame clones only, not all of them. The top ten hold 8% to 10% of the sample, which has 220,000 or so clones, 75% to 90% seen once. Sequencing was carried out using peripheral blood. All receptors come from a woman aged 80 or older with COVID-19, enrolled during active disease.

In this sample, this clone turned up once. The chain links TRBV6-5 to TRBJ1-6; TRBD1 agrees at 8 bases. The length of the CDR3 is 14 residues. J gave up 10 bases and V 5 bases, and 7 bases lay outside the gene matches. Germline V gene sequence: CDR1 MNHEY, CDR2 SVGAGI. The CDR3 region has the DNA TGTGCCAGCAGTCTAGGACAGGGTTGGTCACCCCTCCACTTT. Translating it yields CASSLGQGWSPLHF.

The chain carries TRBV27 and TRBJ1-6; D is uncertain. The CDR3 totals 17 residues. The ends were cut back, 3 bases at V and 2 bases at J, with 14 bases in the middle. The germline gives CDR1 MNHEY, CDR2 SMNVEV (reference sequence). Here the CDR3 reads CASSFSVTGTYNSPLHF. CDR3 sequence (DNA): TGTGCCAGCAGTTTCTCGGTTACCGGTACCTATAATTCACCCCTCCACTTT.

The chain joins TRBV20-1 to TRBJ2-1; D uncertain. V was shortened by 3 bases and J by 13 bases, with 10 bases between the two germline ends. CDR3 length: 10 amino acids. Germline CDR1 DFQATT, CDR2 SNEGSKA (reference sequence). CDR3 nucleotide sequence: TGCAGTGCTAGTGAGTTTGGCCAGTTCTTC. Encoded protein: CSASEFGQFF.

In DNA form, the CDR3 reads TGTGCCAGCAGCTTGCCAGGACAGGCCCACGAGCAGTACTTC. Amino acids: CASSLPGQAHEQYF. This chain uses TRBV7-8 with TRBJ2-7, with 7 nucleotides matching TRBD1. The V gene end was trimmed by 3 bases and the J gene end by 5 bases; junction bases not matched to a gene: 7. Germline loops: CDR1 SGHVS, CDR2 FQNEAQ. This CDR3 has 14 residues.

This chain joins TRBV6-5 and TRBJ2-1; 8 nucleotides match TRBD1. The V segment lost 6 bases and the J segment 2 bases; nucleotides outside the gene matches: 6. This CDR3 has 15 amino acids. Germline V gene sequence: CDR1 MNHEY, CDR2 SVGAGI. Here the CDR3 DNA reads TGTGCCAGCAGCCTCCAGGGGGCCGCCTACAATGAGCAGTTCTTC. The encoded protein is CASSLQGAAYNEQFF.

This clone was found a few times. The V call is TRBV5-1, the J call TRBJ1-1; no firm D call. The CDR3 consists of 14 residues. Germline-derived CDR1 and CDR2 are SGHRS and YFSETQ. The V and J ends lost 1 base and 0 bases respectively, with 7 bases between them. The CDR3 coding sequence is TGCGCCAGCAGCTTGCAACAGCTGAACACTGAAGCTTTCTTT. Amino acid sequence: CASSLQQLNTEAFF.